The clone carrying this TCR beta chain was detected only a few times. The antigen remains unidentified. V shed 10 bases and J shed 8 bases, with 15 bases lying between them. The CDR3 extends over 12 amino acids. From germline, CDR1 is LNHDA and CDR2 SQIVND (reference sequence). The data originate from a study of response to subunit inactivated influenza vaccine. MiXCR was run by TCRdb on the RT-PCR reads, yielding one entry per CDR3 protein. The table has roughly 700,000 distinct CDR3 sequences, approximately 15% seen once; the top ten hold approximately 6.5%. The study's findings and limits: Few new T cells, the authors suggested, are recruited by each seasonal influenza vaccination.

Specimen: PBMCs from blood, collected around 15 days before vaccination. V usage is TRBV19 and J usage is TRBJ1-5; a weak D match, TRBD1 (6 bases). This receptor was obtained from a man aged 45-65 years who received an inactivated influenza vaccine. The CDR3 loop reads CATSEQGEPQHF. CDR3 sequence (DNA): TGTGCCACCTCAGAACAGGGTGAGCCCCAGCATTTT.